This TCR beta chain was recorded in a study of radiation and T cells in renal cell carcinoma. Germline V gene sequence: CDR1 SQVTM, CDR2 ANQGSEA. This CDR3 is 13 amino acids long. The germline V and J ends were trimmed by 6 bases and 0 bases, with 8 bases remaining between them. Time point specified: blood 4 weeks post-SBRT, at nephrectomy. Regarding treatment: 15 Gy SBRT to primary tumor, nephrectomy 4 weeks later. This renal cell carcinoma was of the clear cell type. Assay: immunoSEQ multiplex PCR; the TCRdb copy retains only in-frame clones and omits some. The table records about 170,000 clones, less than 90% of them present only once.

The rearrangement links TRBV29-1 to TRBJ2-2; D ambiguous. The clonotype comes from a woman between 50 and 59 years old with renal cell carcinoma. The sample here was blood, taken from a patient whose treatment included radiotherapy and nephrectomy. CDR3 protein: CSVPETNTGELFF. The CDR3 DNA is TGCAGCGTCCCGGAGACGAACACCGGGGAGCTGTTTTTT.